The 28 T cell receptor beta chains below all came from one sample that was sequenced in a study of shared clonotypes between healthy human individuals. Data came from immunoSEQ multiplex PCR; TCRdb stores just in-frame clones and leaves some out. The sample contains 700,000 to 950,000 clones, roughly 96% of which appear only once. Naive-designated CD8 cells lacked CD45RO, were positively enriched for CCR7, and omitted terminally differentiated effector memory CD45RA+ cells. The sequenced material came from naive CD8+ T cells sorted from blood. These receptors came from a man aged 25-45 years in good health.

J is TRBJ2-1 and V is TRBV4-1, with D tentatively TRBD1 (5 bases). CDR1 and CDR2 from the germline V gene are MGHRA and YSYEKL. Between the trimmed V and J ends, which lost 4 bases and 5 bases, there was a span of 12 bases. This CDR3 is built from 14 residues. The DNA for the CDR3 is TGCGCCAGCAGCCCCTTGGGGCTTGACAATGAGCAGTTCTTC. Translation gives CASSPLGLDNEQFF.

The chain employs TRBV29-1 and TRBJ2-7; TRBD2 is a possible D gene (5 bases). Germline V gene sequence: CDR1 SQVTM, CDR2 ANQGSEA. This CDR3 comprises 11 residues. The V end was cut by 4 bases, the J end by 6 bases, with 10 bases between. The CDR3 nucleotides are TGCAGCGTTGGAGCGGCCGGCGAGCAGTACTTC. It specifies CSVGAAGEQYF.

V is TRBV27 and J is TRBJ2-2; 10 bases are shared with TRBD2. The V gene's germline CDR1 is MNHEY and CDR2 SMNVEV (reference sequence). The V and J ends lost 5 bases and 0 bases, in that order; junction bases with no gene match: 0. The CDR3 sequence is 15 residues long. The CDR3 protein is CASSTSGTNTGELFF. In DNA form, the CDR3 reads TGTGCCAGCAGTACTAGCGGGACGAACACCGGGGAGCTGTTTTTT.

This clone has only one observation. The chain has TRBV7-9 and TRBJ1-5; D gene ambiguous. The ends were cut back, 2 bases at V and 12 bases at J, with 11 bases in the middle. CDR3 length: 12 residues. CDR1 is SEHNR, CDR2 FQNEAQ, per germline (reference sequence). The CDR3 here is CASSLSGRHQHF. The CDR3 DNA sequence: TGTGCCAGCAGCTTATCGGGCCGACACCAGCATTTT. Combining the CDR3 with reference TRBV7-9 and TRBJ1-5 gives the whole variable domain DTGVSQNPRHKITKRGQNVTFRCDPISEHNRLYWYRQTLGQGPEFLTYFQNEAQLEKSRLLSDRFSAERPKGSFSTLEIQRTEQGDSAMYLCASSLSGRHQHFGDGTRLSIL.

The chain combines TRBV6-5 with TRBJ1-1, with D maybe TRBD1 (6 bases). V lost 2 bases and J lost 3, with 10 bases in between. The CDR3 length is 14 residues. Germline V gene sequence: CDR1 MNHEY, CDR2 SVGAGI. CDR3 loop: CASSYEGDYTEAFF. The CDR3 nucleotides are TGTGCCAGCAGTTACGAGGGGGATTACACTGAAGCTTTCTTT.

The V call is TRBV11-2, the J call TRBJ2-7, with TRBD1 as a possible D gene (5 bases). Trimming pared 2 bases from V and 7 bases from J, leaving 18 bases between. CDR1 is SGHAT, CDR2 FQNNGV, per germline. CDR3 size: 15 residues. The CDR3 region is CASSLSRAGLREQYF. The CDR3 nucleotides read TGTGCCAGCAGCTTAAGCCGTGCAGGGTTGAGGGAGCAGTACTTC.

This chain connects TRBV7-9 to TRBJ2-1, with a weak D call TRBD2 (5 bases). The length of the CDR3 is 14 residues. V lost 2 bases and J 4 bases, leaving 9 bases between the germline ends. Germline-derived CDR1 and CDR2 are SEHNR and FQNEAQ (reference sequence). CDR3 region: CASSLSRGYNEQFF. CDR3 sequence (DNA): TGTGCCAGCAGCTTATCACGGGGATACAATGAGCAGTTCTTC. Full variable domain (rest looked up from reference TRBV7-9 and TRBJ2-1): DTGVSQNPRHKITKRGQNVTFRCDPISEHNRLYWYRQTLGQGPEFLTYFQNEAQLEKSRLLSDRFSAERPKGSFSTLEIQRTEQGDSAMYLCASSLSRGYNEQFFGPGTRLTVL.

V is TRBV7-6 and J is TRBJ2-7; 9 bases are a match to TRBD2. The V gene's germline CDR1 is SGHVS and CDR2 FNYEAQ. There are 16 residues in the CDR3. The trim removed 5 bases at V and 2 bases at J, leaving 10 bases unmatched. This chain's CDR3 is CASSVNSGSLPYEQYF. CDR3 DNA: TGTGCCAGCAGCGTGAATAGCGGGAGTCTCCCCTACGAGCAGTACTTC.

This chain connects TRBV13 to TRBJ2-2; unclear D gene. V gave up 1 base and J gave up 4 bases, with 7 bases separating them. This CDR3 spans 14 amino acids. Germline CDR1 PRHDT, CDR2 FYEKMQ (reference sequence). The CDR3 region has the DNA TGTGCCAGCAGCTTAGAAGCCAGCACCGGGGAGCTGTTTTTT. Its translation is CASSLEASTGELFF. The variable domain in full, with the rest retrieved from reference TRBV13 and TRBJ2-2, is AAGVIQSPRHLIKEKRETATLKCYPIPRHDTVYWYQQGPGQDPQFLISFYEKMQSDKGSIPDRFSAQQFSDYHSELNMSSLELGDSALYFCASSLEASTGELFFGEGSRLTVL.

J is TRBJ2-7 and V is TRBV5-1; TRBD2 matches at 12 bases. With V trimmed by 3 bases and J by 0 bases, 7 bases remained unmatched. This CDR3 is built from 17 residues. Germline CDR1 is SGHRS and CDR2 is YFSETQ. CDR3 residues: CASSYGLAGTVSYEQYF. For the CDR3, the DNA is TGCGCCAGCAGCTACGGACTAGCGGGGACTGTCTCCTACGAGCAGTACTTC.

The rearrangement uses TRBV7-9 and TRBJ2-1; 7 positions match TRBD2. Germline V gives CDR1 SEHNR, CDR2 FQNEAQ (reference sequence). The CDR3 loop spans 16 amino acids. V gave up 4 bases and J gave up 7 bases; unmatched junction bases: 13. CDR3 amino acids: CASSSGRVGGPNEQFF. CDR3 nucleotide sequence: TGTGCCAGCAGCTCCGGAAGGGTGGGAGGGCCAAATGAGCAGTTCTTC.

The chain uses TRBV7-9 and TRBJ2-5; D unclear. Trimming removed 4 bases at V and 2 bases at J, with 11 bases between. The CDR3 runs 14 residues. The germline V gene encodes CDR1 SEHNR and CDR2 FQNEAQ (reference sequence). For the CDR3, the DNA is TGTGCCAGCAGCTACGGCCTCACGCAAGAGACCCAGTACTTC. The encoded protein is CASSYGLTQETQYF.

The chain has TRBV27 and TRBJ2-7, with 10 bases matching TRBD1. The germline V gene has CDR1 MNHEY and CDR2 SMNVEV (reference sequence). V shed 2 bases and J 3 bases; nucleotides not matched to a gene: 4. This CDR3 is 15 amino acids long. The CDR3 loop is CASSLPGTGVYEQYF. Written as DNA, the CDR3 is TGTGCCAGCAGTTTACCCGGGACAGGGGTCTACGAGCAGTACTTC.

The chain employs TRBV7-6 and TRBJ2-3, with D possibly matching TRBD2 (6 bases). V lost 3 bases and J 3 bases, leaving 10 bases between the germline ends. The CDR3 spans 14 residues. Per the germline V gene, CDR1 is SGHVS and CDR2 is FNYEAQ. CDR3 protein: CASSLFGGTDTQYF. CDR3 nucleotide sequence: TGTGCCAGCAGCTTGTTTGGGGGGACAGATACGCAGTATTTT.

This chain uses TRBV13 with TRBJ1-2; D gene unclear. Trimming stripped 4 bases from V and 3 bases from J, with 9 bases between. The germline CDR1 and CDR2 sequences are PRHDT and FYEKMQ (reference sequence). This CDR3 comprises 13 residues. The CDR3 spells CASSSRGYYGYTF. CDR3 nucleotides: TGTGCCAGCAGCTCAAGAGGCTACTATGGCTACACCTTC. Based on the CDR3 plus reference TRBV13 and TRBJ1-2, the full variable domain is AAGVIQSPRHLIKEKRETATLKCYPIPRHDTVYWYQQGPGQDPQFLISFYEKMQSDKGSIPDRFSAQQFSDYHSELNMSSLELGDSALYFCASSSRGYYGYTFGSGTRLTVV.

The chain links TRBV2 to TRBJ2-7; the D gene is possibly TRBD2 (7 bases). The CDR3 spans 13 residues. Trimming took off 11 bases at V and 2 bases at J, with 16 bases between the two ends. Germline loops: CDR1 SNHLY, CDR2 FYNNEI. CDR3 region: CASTTGGTYEQYF. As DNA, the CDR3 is TGTGCCTCAACCACGGGGGGCACCTACGAGCAGTACTTC.

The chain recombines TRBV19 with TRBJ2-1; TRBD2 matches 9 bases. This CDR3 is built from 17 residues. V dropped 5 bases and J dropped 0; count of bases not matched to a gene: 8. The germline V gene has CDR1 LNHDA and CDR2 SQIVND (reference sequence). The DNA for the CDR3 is TGTGCCAGTAGTTCAACCAGCGGGAGGAACTCCTACAATGAGCAGTTCTTC. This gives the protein CASSSTSGRNSYNEQFF.

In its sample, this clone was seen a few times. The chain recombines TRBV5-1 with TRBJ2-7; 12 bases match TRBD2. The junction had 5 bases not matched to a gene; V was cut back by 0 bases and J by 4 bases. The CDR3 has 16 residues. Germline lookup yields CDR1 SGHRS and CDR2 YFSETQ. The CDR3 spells CASSLETSGSGYEQYF. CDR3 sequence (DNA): TGCGCCAGCAGCTTGGAGACTAGCGGGAGTGGGTACGAGCAGTACTTC.

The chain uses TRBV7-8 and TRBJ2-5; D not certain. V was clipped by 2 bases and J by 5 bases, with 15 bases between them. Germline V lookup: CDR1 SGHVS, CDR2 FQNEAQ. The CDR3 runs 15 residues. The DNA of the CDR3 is TGTGCCAGCAGCTTAAGGGCTAGTAATGTTGAGACCCAGTACTTC. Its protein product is CASSLRASNVETQYF.

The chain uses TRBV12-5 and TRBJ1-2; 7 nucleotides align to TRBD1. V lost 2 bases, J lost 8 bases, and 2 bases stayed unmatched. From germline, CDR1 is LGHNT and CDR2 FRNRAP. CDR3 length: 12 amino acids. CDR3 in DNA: TGTGCTAGTGGTTTGACAGGGGAGGGCTACACCTTC. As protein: CASGLTGEGYTF.

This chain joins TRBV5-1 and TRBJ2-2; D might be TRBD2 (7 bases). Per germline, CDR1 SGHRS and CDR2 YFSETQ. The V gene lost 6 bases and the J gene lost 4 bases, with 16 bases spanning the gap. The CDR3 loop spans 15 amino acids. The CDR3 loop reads CASKGGSLFTGELFF. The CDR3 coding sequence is TGCGCCAGCAAGGGGGGGAGTTTATTCACCGGGGAGCTGTTTTTT.

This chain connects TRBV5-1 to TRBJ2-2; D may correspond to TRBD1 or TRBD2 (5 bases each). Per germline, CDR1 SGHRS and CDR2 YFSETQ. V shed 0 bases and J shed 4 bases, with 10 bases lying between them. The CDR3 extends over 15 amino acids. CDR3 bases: TGCGCCAGCAGCTTGGAGGCAGGGAGCACCGGGGAGCTGTTTTTT. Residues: CASSLEAGSTGELFF.

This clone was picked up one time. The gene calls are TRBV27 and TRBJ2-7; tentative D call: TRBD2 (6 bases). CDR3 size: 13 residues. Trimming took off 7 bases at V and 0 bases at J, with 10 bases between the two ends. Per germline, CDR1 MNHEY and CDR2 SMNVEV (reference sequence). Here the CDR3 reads CASTSRDSYEQYF. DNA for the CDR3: TGTGCCAGCACCTCGCGGGACTCCTACGAGCAGTACTTC.

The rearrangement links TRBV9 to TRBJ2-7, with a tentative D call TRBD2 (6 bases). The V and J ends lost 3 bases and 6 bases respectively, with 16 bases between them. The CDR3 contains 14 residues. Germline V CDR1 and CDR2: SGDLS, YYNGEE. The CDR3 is CASSAAGTYSEQYF. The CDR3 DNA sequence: TGTGCCAGCAGCGCGGCCGGGACTTACAGCGAGCAGTACTTC.

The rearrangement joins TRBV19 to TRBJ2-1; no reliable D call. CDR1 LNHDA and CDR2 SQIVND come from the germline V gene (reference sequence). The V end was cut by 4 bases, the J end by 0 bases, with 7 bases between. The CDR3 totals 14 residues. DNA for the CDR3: TGTGCCAGTAGTAGAGGAAACTCCTACAATGAGCAGTTCTTC. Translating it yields CASSRGNSYNEQFF.

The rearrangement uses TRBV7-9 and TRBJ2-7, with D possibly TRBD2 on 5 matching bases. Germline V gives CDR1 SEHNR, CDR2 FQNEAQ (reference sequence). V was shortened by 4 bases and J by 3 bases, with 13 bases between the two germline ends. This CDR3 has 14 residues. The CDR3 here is CASSSREALYEQYF. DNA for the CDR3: TGTGCCAGCAGCTCACGGGAAGCCCTCTACGAGCAGTACTTC.

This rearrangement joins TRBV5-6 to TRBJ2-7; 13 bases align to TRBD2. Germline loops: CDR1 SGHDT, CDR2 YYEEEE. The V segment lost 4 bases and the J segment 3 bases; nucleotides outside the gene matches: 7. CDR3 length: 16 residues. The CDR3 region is CASSQGLAGAYYEQYF. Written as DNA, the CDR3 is TGTGCCAGCAGCCAAGGACTAGCGGGAGCTTACTACGAGCAGTACTTC.

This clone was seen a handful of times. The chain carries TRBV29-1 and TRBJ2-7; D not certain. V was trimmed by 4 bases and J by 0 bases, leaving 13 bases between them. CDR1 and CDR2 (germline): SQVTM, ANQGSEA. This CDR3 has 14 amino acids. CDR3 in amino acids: CSVVPATLSYEQYF. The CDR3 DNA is TGCAGCGTTGTCCCGGCCACCCTCTCCTACGAGCAGTACTTC.